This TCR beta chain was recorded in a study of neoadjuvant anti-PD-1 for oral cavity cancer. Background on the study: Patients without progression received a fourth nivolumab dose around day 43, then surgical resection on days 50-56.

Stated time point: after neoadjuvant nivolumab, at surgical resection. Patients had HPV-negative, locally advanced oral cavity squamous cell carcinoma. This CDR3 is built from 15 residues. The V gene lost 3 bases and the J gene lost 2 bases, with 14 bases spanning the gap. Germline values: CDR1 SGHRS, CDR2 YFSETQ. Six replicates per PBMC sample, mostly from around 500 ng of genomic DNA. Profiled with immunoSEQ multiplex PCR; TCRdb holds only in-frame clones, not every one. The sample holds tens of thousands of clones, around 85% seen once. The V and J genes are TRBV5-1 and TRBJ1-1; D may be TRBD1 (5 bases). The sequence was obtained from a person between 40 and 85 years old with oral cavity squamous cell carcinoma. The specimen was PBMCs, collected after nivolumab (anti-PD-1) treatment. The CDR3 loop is CASSSLGVTNTEAFF. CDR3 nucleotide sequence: TGCGCCAGCAGCTCCCTAGGGGTGACTAACACTGAAGCTTTCTTT.